This T cell receptor (beta chain) is drawn from a study of T cell responses to AZD1222 COVID-19 vaccine. Study-level results: Spike was spanned by vaccine-associated CD4 TCRs, which were dominant at 160-218 and 743-854.

Comments on this clone: Its antigen is as yet unknown.

Germline V gene data show CDR1 as SGDLS and CDR2 as YYNGEE. V shed 0 bases and J 9 bases; nucleotides not matched to a gene: 9. CDR3 length: 15 amino acids. Using immunoSEQ multiplex PCR, the repertoire was profiled, and TCRdb retains in-frame clones only, with some absent. This table has 250,000 to 300,000 clones, 90% to 95% appearing once. The TCR was taken from an adult who received the AZD1222 COVID-19 vaccine. The specimen was peripheral blood, collected 28 days after the second AZD1222 dose. The chain carries TRBV9 and TRBJ2-1, with 7 bases identical to TRBD2. The chain's CDR3 is CASSVVSGGSGEQFF. CDR3 nucleotide sequence: TGTGCCAGCAGCGTAGTCTCTGGCGGGAGTGGTGAGCAGTTCTTC. Supplemented by reference TRBV9 and TRBJ2-1, the full variable domain reads DSGVTQTPKHLITATGQRVTLRCSPRSGDLSVYWYQQSLDQGLQFLIQYYNGEERAKGNILERFSAQQFPDLHSELNLSSLELGDSALYFCASSVVSGGSGEQFFGPGTRLTVL.